These 28 T cell receptor beta chains originate from one sample sequenced in a study of cytomegalovirus exposure and HLA in healthy donors. Amplification used 60 Vbeta primers and 13 Jbeta primers. Method: immunoSEQ multiplex PCR; TCRdb's copy keeps in-frame clones and lacks some. The table has some 150,000 clones, 60% to 80% seen once. Sequencing was carried out using PBMCs. The receptors were gathered from a man aged 18 to 30 in good health and CMV-seropositive.

The rearrangement joins TRBV4-3 to TRBJ2-1; D call uncertain. This CDR3 contains 13 residues. The germline V gene encodes CDR1 LGHNA and CDR2 YSLEER. The V and J ends lost 0 bases and 8 bases respectively, with 8 bases between them. Here the CDR3 DNA reads TGCGCCAGCAGCCAAGACCGAGCCCATGAGCAGTTCTTC. Protein: CASSQDRAHEQFF.

The CDR3 reads CASSVDPSGGAFKSYNEQFF. The CDR3 nucleotides are TGTGCCAGCAGCGTAGATCCTAGCGGGGGGGCCTTTAAATCCTACAATGAGCAGTTCTTC. The V call is TRBV9, the J call TRBJ2-1, with 12 bases matching TRBD2. CDR3 length: 20 amino acids. Germline loops: CDR1 SGDLS, CDR2 YYNGEE. Trimming took 0 bases from V and 1 from J; bases not matched to a gene: 11. The whole variable domain, filled in from reference TRBV9 and TRBJ2-1, reads DSGVTQTPKHLITATGQRVTLRCSPRSGDLSVYWYQQSLDQGLQFLIQYYNGEERAKGNILERFSAQQFPDLHSELNLSSLELGDSALYFCASSVDPSGGAFKSYNEQFFGPGTRLTVL.

This rearrangement joins TRBV5-1 to TRBJ2-7; 8 nucleotides agree with TRBD2. Germline lookup yields CDR1 SGHRS and CDR2 YFSETQ. V was pared by 0 bases and J by 6 bases, with 5 bases of the junction left unmatched. The CDR3 loop spans 14 amino acids. The CDR3 coding sequence is TGCGCCAGCAGCTTGGCTACGGGGGGGCTCGAGCAGTACTTC. Its translation is CASSLATGGLEQYF.

The J gene is TRBJ2-3, the V gene TRBV7-2, with 7 bases matching TRBD2. The ends lost 4 bases at V and 2 bases at J; junction bases unmatched: 15. This CDR3 comprises 18 residues. From germline, CDR1 is SGHTA and CDR2 FQGNSA. The CDR3 loop is CASSSFGLTSRSTDTQYF. The CDR3, as DNA: TGTGCCAGCAGCTCCTTCGGCCTGACTAGCAGATCCACAGATACGCAGTATTTT.

The gene calls are TRBV2 and TRBJ2-7; 8 bases line up with TRBD1. V lost 2 bases and J lost 7; bases outside the gene matches: 10. The CDR3 runs 15 residues. Germline V lookup: CDR1 SNHLY, CDR2 FYNNEI. CDR3 nucleotides: TGTGCCAGCAGTGAATCGGCAGGGGGCCAGTATGAGCAGTACTTC. It translates to CASSESAGGQYEQYF.

J is TRBJ2-1 and V is TRBV15; D unclear. Germline-derived CDR1 and CDR2 are LNHNV and YYDKDF (reference sequence). The CDR3 sequence is 13 residues long. The V end lost 0 bases, the J end lost 10 bases, and 10 bases lay between the germline ends. The CDR3 DNA sequence: TGTGCCACCAGCAGAGATTCCCTTAGCGAGCAGTTCTTC. Its translation is CATSRDSLSEQFF.

V gene TRBV6-5 combines with J gene TRBJ2-3; TRBD2 aligns across 10 bases. The CDR3 covers 15 residues. Looked up from germline, CDR1 is MNHEY and CDR2 is SVGAGI. V lost 4 bases and J lost 9; bases outside the gene matches: 10. The CDR3, as DNA: TGTGCCAGCAGTTCCATAGCGGGGGGCCTTCAAACGCAGTATTTT. Residues: CASSSIAGGLQTQYF.

This chain links TRBV6-5 with TRBJ2-1; tentatively, D is TRBD2 (6 bases). V dropped 4 bases and J dropped 5 bases, with 18 bases sitting between them. CDR3 size: 16 residues. CDR1 and CDR2 (germline): MNHEY, SVGAGI. CDR3 bases: TGTGCCAGCAGTTCCCTGGAGGGAGCTCCCGACAATGAGCAGTTCTTC. Translation: CASSSLEGAPDNEQFF.

The chain carries TRBV5-4 and TRBJ1-5, with D hard to call. The CDR3 length is 13 residues. In germline, CDR1 is SGHNT, CDR2 YYREEE (reference sequence). V was clipped by 3 bases and J by 4 bases, with 8 bases between them. CDR3 DNA: TGTGCCAGCAGCTCGGGTAAAAATCAGCCCCAGCATTTT. Translating it yields CASSSGKNQPQHF.

V and J are TRBV11-2 and TRBJ1-1; 8 bases map to TRBD1. In germline, CDR1 is SGHAT, CDR2 FQNNGV. V lost 6 bases and J lost 9; bases outside the gene matches: 9. The CDR3 runs 13 residues. The CDR3 DNA sequence: TGTGCCAGCAGTGTAGGACAGGGTGCCCAAGCTTTCTTT. It is translated as CASSVGQGAQAFF.

The CDR3 spells CATRDRVTYEQYF. CDR3 in DNA: TGTGCCACCCGGGACAGGGTAACCTACGAGCAGTACTTC. The rearrangement joins TRBV19 to TRBJ2-7; 9 bases are a match to TRBD1. Germline-derived CDR1 and CDR2 are LNHDA and SQIVND (reference sequence). The ends lost 10 bases at V and 2 bases at J; junction bases unmatched: 6. The CDR3 length is 13 residues.

The chain joins TRBV19 to TRBJ1-1; maybe TRBD1 (6 bases). In germline, CDR1 is LNHDA, CDR2 SQIVND (reference sequence). The V and J ends lost 7 bases and 0 bases respectively, with 12 bases between them. The CDR3 is 14 amino acids. The CDR3 region is CASNKDRMNTEAFF. CDR3 DNA sequence: TGTGCCAGTAACAAGGACAGAATGAACACTGAAGCTTTCTTT.

This clone was seen a single time. V usage is TRBV20-1 and J usage is TRBJ1-1, with 8 bases aligning to TRBD1. V lost 4 bases, J lost 6 bases, and 1 base stayed unmatched. This CDR3 region has 11 residues. The germline V gene encodes CDR1 DFQATT and CDR2 SNEGSKA (reference sequence). This chain's CDR3 is CSAKGQAEAFF. The CDR3 DNA sequence: TGCAGTGCTAAGGGACAGGCTGAAGCTTTCTTT.

This chain joins TRBV14 and TRBJ2-7, with 11 nucleotides matching TRBD2. Germline V gives CDR1 SGHDN, CDR2 FVKESK. V trimming: 4 bases; J trimming: 3 bases; junction bases outside the gene matches: 5. This CDR3 has 15 amino acids. CDR3 in DNA: TGTGCCAGCAGCCCCACTAGCGGGAGAGTCTACGAGCAGTACTTC. This encodes CASSPTSGRVYEQYF.

The chain links TRBV7-9 to TRBJ1-1, with D perhaps TRBD1 (5 bases). Germline assignment: CDR1 SEHNR and CDR2 FQNEAQ (reference sequence). Trimming shortened V by 4 bases and J by 5 bases, and 17 bases separated the two germline ends. The CDR3 spans 15 residues. The CDR3: CASSSHSLRDTEAFF. The CDR3 DNA reads TGTGCCAGCAGCTCTCACTCCCTCAGGGATACTGAAGCTTTCTTT.

The chain joins TRBV18 to TRBJ1-2; D ambiguous. The CDR3 loop spans 17 amino acids. Per germline, CDR1 KGHSH and CDR2 LQKENI. The ends were cut back, 2 bases at V and 0 bases at J, with 16 bases in the middle. For the CDR3, the DNA is TGTGCCAGCTCACCATCCAGATCTTCCGCAGCTAACTATGGCTACACCTTC. Its protein product is CASSPSRSSAANYGYTF.

The chain uses TRBV19 and TRBJ1-4; D call uncertain. V lost 5 bases to trimming and J lost 0 bases, with 7 bases between them. The germline V gene has CDR1 LNHDA and CDR2 SQIVND (reference sequence). This CDR3 spans 14 amino acids. The CDR3 DNA follows: TGTGCCAGTAGTTCCGGGACAACTAATGAAAAACTGTTTTTT. Its translation is CASSSGTTNEKLFF.

The rearrangement uses TRBV9 and TRBJ2-2; 9 nucleotides line up with TRBD1. Trimming at V came to 0 bases and at J to 3 bases, leaving 3 bases not matched to a gene. CDR1 is SGDLS, CDR2 YYNGEE, per germline. The CDR3 sequence is 16 residues long. The CDR3 sequence: CASSVAWTGDTGELFF. CDR3 DNA: TGTGCCAGCAGCGTAGCTTGGACAGGGGACACCGGGGAGCTGTTTTTT.

V is TRBV4-2 and J is TRBJ1-4, with 10 bases identical to TRBD1. The J segment lost 8 bases and the V segment lost 3 bases, leaving 3 bases of the junction unmatched. CDR1 LGHNA and CDR2 YNFKEQ come from the germline V gene. The CDR3 runs 14 residues. CDR3 bases: TGTGCCAGCAGCCACGGACAGGGGGAAGAAAAACTGTTTTTT. Translation: CASSHGQGEEKLFF.

The chain couples TRBV5-6 to TRBJ1-3; D not certain. Germline V gives CDR1 SGHDT, CDR2 YYEEEE. The V end was cut by 5 bases, the J end by 0 bases, with 15 bases between. The CDR3 runs 16 residues. The CDR3 reads CASSLRGWYSGNTIYF. The CDR3 region has the DNA TGTGCCAGCAGTCTCCGAGGCTGGTACTCTGGAAACACCATATATTTT.

The chain combines TRBV11-1 with TRBJ2-1; D possibly corresponds to TRBD2 (6 bases). Between the trimmed V and J ends, which lost 5 bases and 0 bases, there was a span of 14 bases. This CDR3 contains 16 residues. From germline, CDR1 is SGHAT and CDR2 FQDESV (reference sequence). This CDR3 is CASSPTPGGSYNEQFF. In DNA, the CDR3 is TGTGCCAGCAGCCCTACCCCCGGGGGCTCCTACAATGAGCAGTTCTTC.

The chain employs TRBV19 and TRBJ2-5; unclear D gene. V lost 3 bases, J lost 5 bases, and 10 bases lay in between. Per germline, CDR1 LNHDA and CDR2 SQIVND (reference sequence). CDR3 length: 13 amino acids. In nucleotides, the CDR3 is TGTGCCAGTAGTATTGTCCTGTTCGAGACCCAGTACTTC. Protein sequence: CASSIVLFETQYF.

This clone was picked up one time. The chain is built from TRBV5-5 and TRBJ2-5; no clear D. This CDR3 is 14 amino acids long. V lost 4 bases to trimming and J lost 5 bases, with 15 bases between them. Germline lookup yields CDR1 SGHKS and CDR2 YYEKEE (reference sequence). The CDR3 DNA sequence: TGTGCCAGCAGCCGAGAGGAGAATGGGGAGACCCAGTACTTC. Amino acid sequence: CASSREENGETQYF.

CDR3 coding DNA: TGTGCCAGCTTGGGGCCGACAGACACCGGGGAGCTGTTTTTT. Translated: CASLGPTDTGELFF. This chain links TRBV6-5 with TRBJ2-2; weak D call: TRBD1 (5 bases). Germline V gives CDR1 MNHEY, CDR2 SVGAGI. Trimming removed 8 bases from V and 3 bases from J, with 13 bases in between. This CDR3 comprises 14 residues.

This clone has only a few counts. The V and J genes are TRBV29-1 and TRBJ2-1, with unresolved D. Germline V gene data show CDR1 as SQVTM and CDR2 as ANQGSEA. The V end was cut by 4 bases, the J end by 15 bases, with 16 bases between. The CDR3 is made up of 11 amino acids. DNA for the CDR3: TGCAGCGTTGTAGATGGCTACTATGGGTTCTTC. This codes for CSVVDGYYGFF.

The V call is TRBV5-8, the J call TRBJ1-2, with D perhaps matching TRBD1 (6 bases). This CDR3 spans 16 amino acids. CDR1 SGHTS and CDR2 YDEGEE come from the germline V gene. With 4 bases removed from V and 6 bases from J, the gap between germline ends came to 22 bases. DNA of the CDR3: TGTGCCAGCAGCCTCTGGATGACAGGCGGATCTGATGGCTACACCTTC. Its translation is CASSLWMTGGSDGYTF.

V gene TRBV5-1 combines with J gene TRBJ2-5, with D possibly matching TRBD1 (5 bases). V lost 3 bases and J 0 bases, leaving 9 bases between the germline ends. Germline CDR1 and CDR2: SGHRS and YFSETQ. The CDR3 runs 14 residues. The CDR3 loop is CASSSRANQETQYF. CDR3 sequence (DNA): TGCGCCAGCAGCTCCAGGGCCAACCAAGAGACCCAGTACTTC.

The count of this clone is one. The rearrangement uses TRBV9 and TRBJ2-2, with D unresolved. Trimming pared 6 bases from V and 5 bases from J, leaving 8 bases between. This CDR3 contains 12 residues. CDR1 and CDR2 from the germline V gene are SGDLS and YYNGEE. The CDR3 sequence is CASNSGTGELFF. DNA for the CDR3: TGTGCCAGCAACAGTGGGACCGGGGAGCTGTTTTTT.